Shown below are 6 T cell receptor beta chains from a single sample sequenced in a study of PD-L1 blockade in urothelial cancer. Repertoires were generated with immunoSEQ multiplex PCR, while TCRdb's copy carries only in-frame clones and drops some. This sample has 42,000 or so clones, with around 80% found just once. Time point given: peripheral blood 6 weeks after treatment start. This material consisted of PBMCs, taken around atezolizumab (anti-PD-L1) treatment. These receptor sequences come from a man in his fifties or sixties with urothelial cancer.

This chain connects TRBV7-9 to TRBJ2-7, with 7 bases identical to TRBD2. V was pared by 6 bases and J by 7 bases, with 15 bases of the junction left unmatched. This CDR3 spans 15 amino acids. Germline V gene lookup returns CDR1 SEHNR and CDR2 FQNEAQ (reference sequence). CDR3 amino acids: CASRPQTSQKREQYF. The CDR3 coding sequence is TGTGCCAGCAGGCCACAGACTAGCCAAAAAAGGGAGCAGTACTTC. The full variable domain, its missing parts supplied by reference TRBV7-9 and TRBJ2-7, is DTGVSQNPRHKITKRGQNVTFRCDPISEHNRLYWYRQTLGQGPEFLTYFQNEAQLEKSRLLSDRFSAERPKGSFSTLEIQRTEQGDSAMYLCASRPQTSQKREQYFGPGTRLTVT.

The rearrangement uses TRBV5-1 and TRBJ1-2; the D is unclear. Germline CDR1 is SGHRS and CDR2 is YFSETQ. V was cut by 0 bases and J by 7 bases, with 16 bases left in between. CDR3 length equals 15 residues. In DNA form, the CDR3 reads TGCGCCAGCAGCTTGGATGCGGCCCCCAAGCTTGGCTACACCTTC. Translation: CASSLDAAPKLGYTF. The full variable domain, with the rest looked up from reference TRBV5-1 and TRBJ1-2, is KAGVTQTPRYLIKTRGQQVTLSCSPISGHRSVSWYQQTPGQGLQFLFEYFSETQRNKGNFPGRFSGRQFSNSRSEMNVSTLELGDSALYLCASSLDAAPKLGYTFGSGTRLTVV.

CDR3 in amino acids: CASSLKEPNYGYTF. CDR3 nucleotides: TGCGCCAGCAGCTTGAAAGAGCCTAACTATGGCTACACCTTC. The chain recombines TRBV5-1 with TRBJ1-2; D gene uncertain. The ends were cut back, 1 base at V and 0 bases at J, with 7 bases in the middle. Germline CDR1 is SGHRS and CDR2 is YFSETQ. This CDR3 comprises 14 residues.

The rearrangement uses TRBV27 and TRBJ2-3; 7 nucleotides agree with TRBD2. The V and J ends lost 1 base and 1 base, in that order; junction bases with no gene match: 2. Germline CDR1 MNHEY, CDR2 SMNVEV (reference sequence). The CDR3 is 15 amino acids. CDR3 coding DNA: TGTGCCAGCAGTTTATTCAGCGGGGGCACAGATACGCAGTATTTT. This gives the protein CASSLFSGGTDTQYF.

This clone was counted only a few times. This chain uses TRBV5-1 with TRBJ2-7; D unclear. CDR1 and CDR2 from the germline V gene are SGHRS and YFSETQ. V shed 1 base and J shed 0 bases, with 5 bases lying between them. The CDR3 consists of 13 residues. Here the CDR3 DNA reads TGCGCCAGCAGCTTGCCTAACTCCTACGAGCAGTACTTC. It encodes CASSLPNSYEQYF. The whole variable domain, filled in from reference TRBV5-1 and TRBJ2-7, reads KAGVTQTPRYLIKTRGQQVTLSCSPISGHRSVSWYQQTPGQGLQFLFEYFSETQRNKGNFPGRFSGRQFSNSRSEMNVSTLELGDSALYLCASSLPNSYEQYFGPGTRLTVT.

V and J are TRBV6-6 and TRBJ2-5; D ambiguous. V shed 6 bases and J shed 3 bases, with 8 bases lying between them. Germline V gene lookup returns CDR1 MNHNY and CDR2 SVGAGI (reference sequence). CDR3 length equals 12 residues. The CDR3: CASSHSKETQYF. The DNA for the CDR3 is TGTGCCAGCAGCCACAGTAAAGAGACCCAGTACTTC.